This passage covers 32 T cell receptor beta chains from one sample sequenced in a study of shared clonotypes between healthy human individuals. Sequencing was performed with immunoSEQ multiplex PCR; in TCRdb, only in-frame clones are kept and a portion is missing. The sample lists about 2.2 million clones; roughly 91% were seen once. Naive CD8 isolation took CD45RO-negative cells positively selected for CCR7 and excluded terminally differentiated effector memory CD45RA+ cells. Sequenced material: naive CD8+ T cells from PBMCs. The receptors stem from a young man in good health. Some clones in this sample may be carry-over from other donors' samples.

CDR3 loop: CASSLEGGTPYEQYF. Here the CDR3 DNA reads TGTGCCAGCAGCTTAGAAGGTGGTACACCCTACGAGCAGTACTTC. This chain links TRBV7-6 with TRBJ2-7; unclear D gene. Germline lookup yields CDR1 SGHVS and CDR2 FNYEAQ. This CDR3 is 15 amino acids long. V gave up 1 base and J gave up 2 bases, with 12 bases separating them.

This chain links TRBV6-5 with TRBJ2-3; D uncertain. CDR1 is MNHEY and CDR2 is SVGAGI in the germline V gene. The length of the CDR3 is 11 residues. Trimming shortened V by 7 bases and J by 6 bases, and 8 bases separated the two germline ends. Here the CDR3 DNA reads TGTGCCAGCACCCTACTCGATACGCAGTATTTT. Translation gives CASTLLDTQYF.

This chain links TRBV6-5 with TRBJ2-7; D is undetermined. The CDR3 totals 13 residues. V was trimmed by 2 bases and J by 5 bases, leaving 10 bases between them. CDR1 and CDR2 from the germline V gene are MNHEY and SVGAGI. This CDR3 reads CASSYELNNEQYF. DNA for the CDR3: TGTGCCAGCAGTTACGAACTTAACAACGAGCAGTACTTC.

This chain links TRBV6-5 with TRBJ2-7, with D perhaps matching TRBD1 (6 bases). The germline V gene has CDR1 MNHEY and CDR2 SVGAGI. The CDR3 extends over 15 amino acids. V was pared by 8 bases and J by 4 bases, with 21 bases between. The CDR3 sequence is CASQRQAWDLYEQYF. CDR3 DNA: TGTGCCAGCCAACGACAGGCCTGGGACCTTTACGAGCAGTACTTC.

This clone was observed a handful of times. CDR3 in DNA: TGTGCCAGCATGAGGGCCAAGGGAGCTTTCTTT. Translated, it gives CASMRAKGAFF. The chain is built from TRBV7-9 and TRBJ1-1, with D unclear. The length of the CDR3 is 11 residues. Trimming shortened V by 7 bases and J by 10 bases, and 13 bases separated the two germline ends. Per the germline V gene, CDR1 is SEHNR and CDR2 is FQNEAQ (reference sequence).

The CDR3 here is CASSEPGTVNEKLFF. The CDR3 coding sequence is TGCGCCAGCAGTGAGCCCGGGACAGTTAATGAAAAACTGTTTTTT. V gene TRBV10-1 combines with J gene TRBJ1-4, with 7 bases lining up with TRBD1. Unmatched junction bases numbered 4, after V lost 2 bases and J lost 4 bases. The CDR3 has 15 residues. The V gene's germline CDR1 is WNHNN and CDR2 SYGVQD (reference sequence).

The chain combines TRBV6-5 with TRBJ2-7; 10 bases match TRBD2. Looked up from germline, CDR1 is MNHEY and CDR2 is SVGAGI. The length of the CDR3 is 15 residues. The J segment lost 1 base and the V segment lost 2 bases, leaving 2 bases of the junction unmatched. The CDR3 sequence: CASSYVAGGSYEQYF. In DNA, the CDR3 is TGTGCCAGCAGTTACGTAGCGGGAGGTTCCTACGAGCAGTACTTC.

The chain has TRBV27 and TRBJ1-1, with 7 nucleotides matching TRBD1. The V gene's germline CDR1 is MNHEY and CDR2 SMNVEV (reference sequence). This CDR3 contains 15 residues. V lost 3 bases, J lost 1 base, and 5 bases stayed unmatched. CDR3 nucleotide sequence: TGTGCCAGCAGTTTCTTAGGGGGCAAGAACACTGAAGCTTTCTTT. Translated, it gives CASSFLGGKNTEAFF.

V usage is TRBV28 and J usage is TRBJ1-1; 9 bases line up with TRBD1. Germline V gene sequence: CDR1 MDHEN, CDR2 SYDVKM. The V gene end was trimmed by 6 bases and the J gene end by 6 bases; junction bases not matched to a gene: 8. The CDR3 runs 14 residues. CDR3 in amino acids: CASRLQGAVPEAFF. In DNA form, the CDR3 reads TGTGCCAGCAGGTTACAGGGGGCGGTGCCTGAAGCTTTCTTT.

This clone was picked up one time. The CDR3 DNA reads as TGTGCCAGCAGCGTAGATGCCACAGGCTCTGGGGCCAACGTCCTGACTTTC. Protein: CASSVDATGSGANVLTF. The V and J genes are TRBV9 and TRBJ2-6; possible D gene TRBD1, 5 bases. The CDR3 contains 17 residues. In germline, CDR1 is SGDLS, CDR2 YYNGEE. V lost 0 bases and J 0 bases, leaving 10 bases between the germline ends.

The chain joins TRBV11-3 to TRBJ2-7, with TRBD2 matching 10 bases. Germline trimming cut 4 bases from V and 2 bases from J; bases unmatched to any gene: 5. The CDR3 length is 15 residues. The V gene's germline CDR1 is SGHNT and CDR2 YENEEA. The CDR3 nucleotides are TGTGCCAGCAGCTCGCGGACTAGCGGTCCCTACGAGCAGTACTTC. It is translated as CASSSRTSGPYEQYF.

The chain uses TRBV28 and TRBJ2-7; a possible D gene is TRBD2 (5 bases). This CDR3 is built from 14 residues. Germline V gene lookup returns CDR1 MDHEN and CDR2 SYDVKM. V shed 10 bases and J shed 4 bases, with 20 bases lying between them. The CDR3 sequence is CATNPYAEGYEQYF. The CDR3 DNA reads TGTGCCACCAACCCCTACGCAGAGGGTTACGAGCAGTACTTC. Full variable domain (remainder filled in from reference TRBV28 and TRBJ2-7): DVKVTQSSRYLVKRTGEKVFLECVQDMDHENMFWYRQDPGLGLRLIYFSYDVKMKEKGDIPEGYSVSREKKERFSLILESASTNQTSMYLCATNPYAEGYEQYFGPGTRLTVT.

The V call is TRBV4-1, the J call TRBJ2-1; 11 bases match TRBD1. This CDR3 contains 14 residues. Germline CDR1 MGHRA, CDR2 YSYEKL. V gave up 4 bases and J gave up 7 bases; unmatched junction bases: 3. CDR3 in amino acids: CASSPDRGLNEQFF. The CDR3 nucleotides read TGCGCCAGCAGCCCGGACAGGGGGCTGAATGAGCAGTTCTTC.

CDR3 protein: CASSLGAGSYSNQPQHF. In nucleotides, the CDR3 is TGTGCCAGCAGTTTAGGGGCAGGGTCCTATAGCAATCAGCCCCAGCATTTT. The chain combines TRBV27 with TRBJ1-5; a weak D match, TRBD1 (5 bases). CDR1 is MNHEY, CDR2 SMNVEV, per germline (reference sequence). There are 17 residues in the CDR3. Trimming took 2 bases from V and 0 from J, leaving 14 bases between them.

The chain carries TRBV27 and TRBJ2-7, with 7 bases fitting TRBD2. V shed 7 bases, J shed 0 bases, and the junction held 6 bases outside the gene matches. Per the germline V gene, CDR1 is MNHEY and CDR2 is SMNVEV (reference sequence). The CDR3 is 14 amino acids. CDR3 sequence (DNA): TGTGCCAGCAAGGGGAGGGGCTACTCCTACGAGCAGTACTTC. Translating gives CASKGRGYSYEQYF.

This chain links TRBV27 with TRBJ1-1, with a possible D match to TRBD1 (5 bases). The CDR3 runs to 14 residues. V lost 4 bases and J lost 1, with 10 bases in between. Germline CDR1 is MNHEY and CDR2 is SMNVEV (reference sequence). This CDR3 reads CASSWVGTNTEAFF. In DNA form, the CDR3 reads TGTGCCAGCAGTTGGGTCGGGACGAACACTGAAGCTTTCTTT.

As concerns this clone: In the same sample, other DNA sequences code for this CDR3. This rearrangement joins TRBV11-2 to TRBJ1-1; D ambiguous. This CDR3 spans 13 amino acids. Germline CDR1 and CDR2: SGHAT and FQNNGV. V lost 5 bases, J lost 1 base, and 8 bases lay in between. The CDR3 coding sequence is TGTGCCAGCAGCCTCGGACGGAACACTGAAGCTTTCTTT. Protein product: CASSLGRNTEAFF.

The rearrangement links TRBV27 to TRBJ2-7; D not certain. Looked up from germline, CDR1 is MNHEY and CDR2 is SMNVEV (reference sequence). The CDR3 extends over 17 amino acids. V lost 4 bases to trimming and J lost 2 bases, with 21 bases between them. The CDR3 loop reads CASSSFLMGIDPYEQYF. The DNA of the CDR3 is TGTGCCAGCAGTTCCTTTCTGATGGGAATTGATCCCTACGAGCAGTACTTC.

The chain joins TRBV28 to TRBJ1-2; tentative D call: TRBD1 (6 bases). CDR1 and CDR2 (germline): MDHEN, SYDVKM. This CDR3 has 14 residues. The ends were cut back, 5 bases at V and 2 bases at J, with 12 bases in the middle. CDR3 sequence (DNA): TGTGCCAGCAGTCCGGACAGATACAACTATGGCTACACCTTC. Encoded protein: CASSPDRYNYGYTF.

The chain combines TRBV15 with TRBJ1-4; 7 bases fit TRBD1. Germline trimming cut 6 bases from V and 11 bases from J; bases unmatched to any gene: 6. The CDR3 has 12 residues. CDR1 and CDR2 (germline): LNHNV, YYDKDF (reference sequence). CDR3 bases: TGTGCCACCAGTGTACAGGGGCGGAAACTGTTTTTT. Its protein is CATSVQGRKLFF.

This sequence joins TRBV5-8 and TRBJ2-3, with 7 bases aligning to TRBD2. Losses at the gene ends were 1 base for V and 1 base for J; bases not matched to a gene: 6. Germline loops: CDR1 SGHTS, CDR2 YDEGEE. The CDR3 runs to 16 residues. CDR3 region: CASSLFETSGTDTQYF. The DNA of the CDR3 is TGTGCCAGCAGCTTGTTTGAAACTAGCGGCACAGATACGCAGTATTTT.

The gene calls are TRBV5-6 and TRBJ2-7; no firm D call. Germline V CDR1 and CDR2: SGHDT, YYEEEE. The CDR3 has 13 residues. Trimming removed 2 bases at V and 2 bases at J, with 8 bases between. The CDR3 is CASSLRSTYEQYF. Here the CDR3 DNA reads TGTGCCAGCAGCTTAAGGAGTACCTACGAGCAGTACTTC.

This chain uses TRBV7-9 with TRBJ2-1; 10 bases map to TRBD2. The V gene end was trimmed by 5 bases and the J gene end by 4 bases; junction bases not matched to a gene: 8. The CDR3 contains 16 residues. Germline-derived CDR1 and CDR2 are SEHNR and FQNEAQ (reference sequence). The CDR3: CASSGPGTSVYNEQFF. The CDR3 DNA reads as TGTGCCAGCAGCGGGCCCGGGACTAGCGTATACAATGAGCAGTTCTTC.

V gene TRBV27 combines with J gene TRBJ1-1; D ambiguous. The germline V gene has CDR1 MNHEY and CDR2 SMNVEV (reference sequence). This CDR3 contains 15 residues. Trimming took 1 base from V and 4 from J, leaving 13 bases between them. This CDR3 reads CASSLFGGGSTEAFF. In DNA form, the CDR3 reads TGTGCCAGCAGTTTATTTGGAGGTGGGTCCACTGAAGCTTTCTTT.

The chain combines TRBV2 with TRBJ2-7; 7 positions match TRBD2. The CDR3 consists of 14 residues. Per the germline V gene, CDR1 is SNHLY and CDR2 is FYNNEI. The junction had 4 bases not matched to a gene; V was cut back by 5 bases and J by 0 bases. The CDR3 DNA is TGTGCCAGCAGTCTAGCGGTTTTCTCCTACGAGCAGTACTTC. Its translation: CASSLAVFSYEQYF.

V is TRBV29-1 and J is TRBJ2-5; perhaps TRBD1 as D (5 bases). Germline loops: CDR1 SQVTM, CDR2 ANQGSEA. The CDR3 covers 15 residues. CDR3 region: CSIEYWGRKQETQYF. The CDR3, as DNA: TGCAGTATTGAATATTGGGGCAGAAAACAAGAGACCCAGTACTTC.

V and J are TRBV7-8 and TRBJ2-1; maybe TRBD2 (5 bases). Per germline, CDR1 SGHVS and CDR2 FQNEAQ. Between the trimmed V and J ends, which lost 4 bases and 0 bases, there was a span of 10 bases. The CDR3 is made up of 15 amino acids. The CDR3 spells CASSSDFSSYNEQFF. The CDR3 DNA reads TGTGCCAGCAGCTCGGACTTCAGCTCCTACAATGAGCAGTTCTTC. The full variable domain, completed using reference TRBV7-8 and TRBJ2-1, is GAGVSQSPRYKVAKRGQDVALRCDPISGHVSLFWYQQALGQGPEFLTYFQNEAQLDKSGLPSDRFFAERPEGSVSTLKIQRTQQEDSAVYLCASSSDFSSYNEQFFGPGTRLTVL.

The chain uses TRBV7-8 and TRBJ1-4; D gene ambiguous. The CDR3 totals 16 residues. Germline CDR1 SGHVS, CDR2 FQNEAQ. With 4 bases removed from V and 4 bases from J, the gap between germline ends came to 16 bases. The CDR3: CASSSASGSLNEKLFF. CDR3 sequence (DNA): TGTGCCAGCAGCTCAGCTTCGGGGAGCCTTAATGAAAAACTGTTTTTT.

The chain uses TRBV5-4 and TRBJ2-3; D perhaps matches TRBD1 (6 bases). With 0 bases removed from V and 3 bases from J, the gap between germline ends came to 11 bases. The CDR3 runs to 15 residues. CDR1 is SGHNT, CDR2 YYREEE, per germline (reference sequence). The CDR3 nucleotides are TGTGCCAGCAGCTTGGATTGGGGGCGGACAGATACGCAGTATTTT. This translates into CASSLDWGRTDTQYF.

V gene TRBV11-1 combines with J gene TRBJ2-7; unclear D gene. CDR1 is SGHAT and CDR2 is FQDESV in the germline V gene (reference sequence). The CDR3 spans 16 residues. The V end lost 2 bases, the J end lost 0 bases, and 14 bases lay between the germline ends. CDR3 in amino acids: CASSLTGLVNSYEQYF. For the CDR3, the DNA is TGTGCCAGCAGCTTAACGGGTCTAGTCAACTCCTACGAGCAGTACTTC.

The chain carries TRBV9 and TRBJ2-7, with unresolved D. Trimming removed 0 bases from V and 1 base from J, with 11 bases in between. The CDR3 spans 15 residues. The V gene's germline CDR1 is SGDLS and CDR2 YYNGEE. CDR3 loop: CASSVEGKASYEQYF. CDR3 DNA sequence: TGTGCCAGCAGCGTAGAGGGAAAGGCGTCCTACGAGCAGTACTTC.

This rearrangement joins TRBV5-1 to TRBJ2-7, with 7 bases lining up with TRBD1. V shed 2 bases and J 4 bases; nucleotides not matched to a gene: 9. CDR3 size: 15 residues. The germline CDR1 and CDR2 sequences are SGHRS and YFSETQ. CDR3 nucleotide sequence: TGCGCCAGCAGCTTATCGATAGGGGGCCGTTACGAGCAGTACTTC. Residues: CASSLSIGGRYEQYF. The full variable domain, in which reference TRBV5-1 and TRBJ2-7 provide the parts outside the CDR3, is KAGVTQTPRYLIKTRGQQVTLSCSPISGHRSVSWYQQTPGQGLQFLFEYFSETQRNKGNFPGRFSGRQFSNSRSEMNVSTLELGDSALYLCASSLSIGGRYEQYFGPGTRLTVT.